This T cell receptor (beta chain) was captured by sequencing in a study of blood T cells in healthy people across ages. Per germline, CDR1 SGHKS and CDR2 YYEKEE (reference sequence). The ends were cut back, 6 bases at V and 0 bases at J, with 12 bases in the middle. The CDR3 extends over 14 amino acids. Donors ranged from roughly 6 to 95 years old and were healthy Caucasians in Russia. This clonotype was counted at least ten times. Through a sample-barcoded 5' primer and a J-beta primer mix, a second PCR was run for roughly 7 to 12 cycles. TCRdb independently ran MiXCR on the 5' RACE reads; one entry per CDR3 protein. This table has more than 550,000 distinct CDR3 sequences, over 20% appearing once.

The gene calls are TRBV5-5 and TRBJ1-2; possibly TRBD1 for D (5 bases). The specimen sequenced was blood. The receptor's source is a man in his sixties or seventies in good health. This chain's CDR3 is CASTQGQSNYGYTF. CDR3 bases: TGTGCCAGCACCCAGGGCCAGTCTAACTATGGCTACACCTTC.